The 10 T cell receptor beta chains below come from one sample, sequenced in a study of T cell changes during pregnancy in multiple sclerosis. Measured with immunoSEQ multiplex PCR; TCRdb has only the in-frame clones, and not every one. This sample has tens of thousands of clones, with about nine tenths found just once. Sequencing was performed on CD4+ T cells from peripheral blood mononuclear cells, taken in the second trimester of pregnancy. These receptors were taken from a female donor in good health, enrolled as a control in a pregnancy study.

The table lists this clone with a few counts. V usage is TRBV5-4 and J usage is TRBJ2-1; 12 nucleotides line up with TRBD2. CDR3 length equals 16 residues. Germline V lookup: CDR1 SGHNT, CDR2 YYREEE (reference sequence). The V segment lost 3 bases and the J segment 7 bases; nucleotides outside the gene matches: 8. The DNA of the CDR3 is TGTGCCAGCAGCTCGAGACTAGCGGGAGTTGAGAATGAGCAGTTCTTC. Its translation: CASSSRLAGVENEQFF. The full variable domain, completed using reference TRBV5-4 and TRBJ2-1, is ETGVTQSPTHLIKTRGQQVTLRCSSQSGHNTVSWYQQALGQGPQFIFQYYREEENGRGNFPPRFSGLQFPNYSSELNVNALELDDSALYLCASSSRLAGVENEQFFGPGTRLTVL.

V is TRBV19 and J is TRBJ1-3; D gene unclear. Germline V lookup: CDR1 LNHDA, CDR2 SQIVND (reference sequence). The CDR3 extends over 19 amino acids. V was cut by 4 bases and J by 0 bases, with 22 bases left in between. The CDR3 coding sequence is TGTGCCAGTAGTACCCTCGGCCTAGGAGACCGAACCTCTGGAAACACCATATATTTT. Translated: CASSTLGLGDRTSGNTIYF.

The chain uses TRBV10-2 and TRBJ1-1; no clear D. V lost 6 bases, J lost 1 base, and 6 bases lay in between. Germline loops: CDR1 WSHSY, CDR2 SAAADI. The CDR3 loop spans 12 amino acids. This chain's CDR3 is CASRGWNTEAFF. Here the CDR3 DNA reads TGCGCCAGCAGGGGCTGGAACACTGAAGCTTTCTTT.

J is TRBJ1-2 and V is TRBV6-5, with 7 bases that match TRBD1. CDR1 is MNHEY, CDR2 SVGAGI, per germline. V gave up 7 bases and J gave up 4 bases; unmatched junction bases: 9. The CDR3 runs 14 residues. The CDR3 protein is CASNPNQGGYGYTF. The CDR3 coding sequence is TGTGCCAGCAACCCCAATCAGGGGGGCTATGGCTACACCTTC.

In its sample, this clone was seen a few times. The chain employs TRBV5-4 and TRBJ2-7; 14 nucleotides agree with TRBD2. Germline CDR1 is SGHNT and CDR2 is YYREEE (reference sequence). This CDR3 is built from 14 residues. The trim removed 4 bases at V and 6 bases at J, leaving 3 bases unmatched. This CDR3 reads CASSRLAGGREQYF. The CDR3 DNA is TGTGCCAGCAGCCGACTAGCGGGAGGGCGCGAGCAGTACTTC. Looking up the rest from reference TRBV5-4 and TRBJ2-7 gives the full variable domain: ETGVTQSPTHLIKTRGQQVTLRCSSQSGHNTVSWYQQALGQGPQFIFQYYREEENGRGNFPPRFSGLQFPNYSSELNVNALELDDSALYLCASSRLAGGREQYFGPGTRLTVT.

The V and J genes are TRBV2 and TRBJ1-3; no firm D call. The CDR3 totals 12 residues. The V gene's germline CDR1 is SNHLY and CDR2 FYNNEI. Trimming took off 7 bases at V and 4 bases at J, with 8 bases between the two ends. CDR3 residues: CASMEQGNTIYF. CDR3 sequence (DNA): TGTGCCAGCATGGAACAGGGAAACACCATATATTTT.

The DNA for the CDR3 is TGTGCCAGCATCCACTTACGCACTAGCGACCCCTACGAGCAGTACTTC. Protein sequence: CASIHLRTSDPYEQYF. The genes are TRBV2 and TRBJ2-7, with 7 bases fitting TRBD2. V gave up 7 bases and J gave up 2 bases; unmatched junction bases: 14. This CDR3 contains 16 residues. The germline V gene encodes CDR1 SNHLY and CDR2 FYNNEI.

The rearrangement uses TRBV11-2 and TRBJ2-3, with D perhaps matching TRBD1 (6 bases). The CDR3 runs to 15 residues. Germline V gene lookup returns CDR1 SGHAT and CDR2 FQNNGV. V dropped 3 bases and J dropped 3 bases, with 13 bases sitting between them. CDR3 DNA sequence: TGTGCCAGCAGCTTGATCAGGGGTGGGACAGATACGCAGTATTTT. Encoded protein: CASSLIRGGTDTQYF.

This clone was detected once. This chain uses TRBV7-2 with TRBJ1-6; TRBD1 is a possible D gene (5 bases). The CDR3 spans 15 residues. V dropped 3 bases and J dropped 7 bases, with 13 bases sitting between them. Germline V CDR1 and CDR2: SGHTA, FQGNSA. Written as DNA, the CDR3 is TGTGCCAGCAGCTTGGACAAGGCTTGGAATTCACCCCTCCACTTT. Translation gives CASSLDKAWNSPLHF.

The chain carries TRBV4-2 and TRBJ2-7, with 8 nucleotides matching TRBD1. The V and J ends lost 0 bases and 6 bases, in that order; junction bases with no gene match: 10. Germline-derived CDR1 and CDR2 are LGHNA and YNFKEQ. The CDR3 runs to 16 residues. Written as DNA, the CDR3 is TGTGCCAGCAGCCAAGAAGCGGACAGGGATTTGAGCGAGCAGTACTTC. Translated, it gives CASSQEADRDLSEQYF.